The rows below give T cell receptor beta chains drawn from one sample of a study of blood T cell repertoires in COVID-19. TCRdb keeps only in-frame clones here, not all; method: immunoSEQ multiplex PCR. This sample has about 430,000 clones; approximately 91% occur once, and the top ten carry approximately 1.5%. The sample consisted of PBMCs or T cells enriched from blood (not recorded which). The receptor set was obtained from a woman aged 18-29 years who had been exposed to COVID-19. The CDR3 runs from the conserved cysteine through the conserved F or W. The order of the fields is clone size, D gene, V gene, J gene, CDR3 protein, CDR3 DNA. The D gene is left open where the match is weak. Where a row states a size, it is once, few, many or the class of an expanded clone; other rows omit it.

clone_size: -; d_call: -; v_call: TRBV6-5; j_call: TRBJ1-1; cdr3_aa: CASSKSGESNTEAFF; cdr3_nt: TGTGCCAGCAGTAAATCGGGGGAATCGAACACTGAAGCTTTCTTT
clone_size: once; d_call: -; v_call: TRBV10-2; j_call: TRBJ2-7; cdr3_aa: CASRGDTSGVYEQYF; cdr3_nt: TGCGCCAGCAGGGGGGACACCTCAGGGGTTTACGAGCAGTACTTC
clone_size: -; d_call: TRBD1; v_call: TRBV4-1; j_call: TRBJ2-4; cdr3_aa: CASSSRTGKKYF; cdr3_nt: TGCGCCAGCAGCTCCCGGACAGGGAAAAAGTACTTC
clone_size: -; d_call: -; v_call: TRBV7-6; j_call: TRBJ1-3; cdr3_aa: CASSLVDSSRSGNTIYF; cdr3_nt: TGTGCCAGCAGCTTAGTGGACAGCTCCCGCTCTGGAAACACCATATATTTT
clone_size: -; d_call: TRBD1; v_call: TRBV11-3; j_call: TRBJ1-3; cdr3_aa: CASSSGQGNTIYF; cdr3_nt: TGTGCCAGCAGCTCGGGACAGGGTAACACCATATATTTT
clone_size: -; d_call: -; v_call: TRBV28; j_call: TRBJ1-1; cdr3_aa: CATRFLSVMNTEAFF; cdr3_nt: TGTGCCACCCGTTTTCTATCGGTCATGAACACTGAAGCTTTCTTT
clone_size: -; d_call: -; v_call: TRBV9; j_call: TRBJ1-3; cdr3_aa: CASSALDSPYAGNTIYF; cdr3_nt: TGTGCCAGCAGCGCGTTGGACAGCCCTTATGCTGGAAACACCATATATTTT
clone_size: -; d_call: -; v_call: TRBV14; j_call: TRBJ2-1; cdr3_aa: CASSPIGQRNYNEQFF; cdr3_nt: TGTGCCAGCAGCCCAATTGGGCAGCGGAACTACAATGAGCAGTTCTTC
clone_size: -; d_call: -; v_call: TRBV25-1; j_call: TRBJ1-4; cdr3_aa: CATSRAGGNEKLFF; cdr3_nt: TGTGCCACCTCGAGGGCGGGGGGTAATGAAAAACTGTTTTTT
clone_size: -; d_call: -; v_call: TRBV14; j_call: TRBJ2-7; cdr3_aa: CASSQAGAGAYEQYF; cdr3_nt: TGTGCCAGCAGCCAAGCAGGGGCAGGGGCCTACGAGCAGTACTTC
clone_size: -; d_call: TRBD1; v_call: TRBV5-1; j_call: TRBJ1-1; cdr3_aa: CASSLGQGLGTEAFF; cdr3_nt: TGCGCCAGCAGCTTGGGACAGGGGTTAGGAACTGAAGCTTTCTTT
clone_size: -; d_call: TRBD1; v_call: TRBV6-5; j_call: TRBJ2-1; cdr3_aa: CASSGTGSYNEQFF; cdr3_nt: TGTGCCAGCAGCGGGACAGGCTCGTACAATGAGCAGTTCTTC
clone_size: -; d_call: -; v_call: TRBV2; j_call: TRBJ1-3; cdr3_aa: CASRANSGNTIYF; cdr3_nt: TGTGCCAGCAGGGCAAACTCTGGAAACACCATATATTTT
clone_size: -; d_call: -; v_call: TRBV4-1; j_call: TRBJ1-1; cdr3_aa: CASSSTGYTEAFF; cdr3_nt: TGCGCCAGCAGCTCAACAGGTTACACTGAAGCTTTCTTT
clone_size: -; d_call: -; v_call: TRBV7-9; j_call: TRBJ2-5; cdr3_aa: CASSPREHREQETQYF; cdr3_nt: TGTGCCAGCAGCCCCCGGGAACACAGAGAACAAGAGACCCAGTACTTC
clone_size: -; d_call: -; v_call: TRBV6-2/TRBV6-3; j_call: TRBJ1-5; cdr3_aa: CASTPQGGNQPQHF; cdr3_nt: TGTGCCAGCACCCCCCAGGGTGGCAATCAGCCCCAGCATTTT
clone_size: -; d_call: TRBD1; v_call: TRBV7-2; j_call: TRBJ1-2; cdr3_aa: CASSQGQGGYGYTF; cdr3_nt: TGTGCCAGCAGCCAGGGACAGGGCGGCTACGGCTACACCTTC
clone_size: -; d_call: TRBD2; v_call: TRBV19; j_call: TRBJ2-1; cdr3_aa: CASSPTQTSGYNEQFF; cdr3_nt: TGTGCCAGTAGTCCTACTCAGACTAGCGGCTACAATGAGCAGTTCTTC
clone_size: -; d_call: TRBD2; v_call: TRBV11-2; j_call: TRBJ2-3; cdr3_aa: CASSARGKRGGVGTDTQYF; cdr3_nt: TGTGCCAGCAGCGCCCGAGGCAAGCGGGGGGGCGTCGGCACAGATACGCAGTATTTT
clone_size: few; d_call: TRBD2; v_call: TRBV4-2; j_call: TRBJ2-1; cdr3_aa: CASSQDHVTSGGEEQFF; cdr3_nt: TGTGCCAGCAGCCAAGATCATGTGACTAGCGGGGGGGAAGAGCAGTTCTTC
clone_size: -; d_call: -; v_call: TRBV30; j_call: TRBJ1-2; cdr3_aa: CAWSVAAANYGYTF; cdr3_nt: TGTGCCTGGAGTGTCGCGGCAGCGAACTATGGCTACACCTTC
clone_size: -; d_call: TRBD1; v_call: TRBV25-1; j_call: TRBJ1-6; cdr3_aa: CATQWGSRGQSNSPLHF; cdr3_nt: TGTGCCACCCAGTGGGGGAGCAGGGGGCAAAGTAATTCACCCCTCCACTTT
clone_size: once; d_call: -; v_call: TRBV6-5; j_call: TRBJ1-1; cdr3_aa: CASSPGIVAFF; cdr3_nt: TGTGCCAGCAGCCCGGGAATAGTAGCTTTCTTT
clone_size: -; d_call: TRBD1; v_call: TRBV14; j_call: TRBJ1-1; cdr3_aa: CASSPQGTANTEAFF; cdr3_nt: TGTGCCAGCAGCCCTCAAGGGACAGCAAACACTGAAGCTTTCTTT
clone_size: -; d_call: -; v_call: TRBV9; j_call: TRBJ2-2; cdr3_aa: CASSLPTGQELFF; cdr3_nt: TGTGCCAGCAGCTTACCGACGGGACAAGAGCTGTTTTTT
clone_size: once; d_call: -; v_call: TRBV12-3/TRBV12-4; j_call: TRBJ2-5; cdr3_aa: CASTPGVQETQYF; cdr3_nt: TGTGCCAGCACTCCCGGAGTCCAAGAGACCCAGTACTTC
clone_size: -; d_call: -; v_call: TRBV24-1; j_call: TRBJ1-2; cdr3_aa: CATKEGLGDYGYTF; cdr3_nt: TGTGCCACCAAAGAGGGACTGGGGGACTATGGCTACACCTTC
clone_size: few; d_call: -; v_call: TRBV6-5; j_call: TRBJ1-1; cdr3_aa: CASSNLRIMNTEAFF; cdr3_nt: TGTGCCAGCAGTAACCTCAGAATTATGAACACTGAAGCTTTCTTT
clone_size: -; d_call: -; v_call: TRBV28; j_call: TRBJ2-7; cdr3_aa: CASSLLGSLYEQYF; cdr3_nt: TGTGCCAGCAGTTTACTAGGAAGTCTCTACGAGCAGTACTTC
clone_size: -; d_call: TRBD1; v_call: TRBV6-4; j_call: TRBJ1-2; cdr3_aa: CASRAPGGIGGYTF; cdr3_nt: TGTGCCAGCAGAGCCCCAGGGGGCATAGGGGGCTACACCTTC
clone_size: -; d_call: TRBD2; v_call: TRBV19; j_call: TRBJ2-3; cdr3_aa: CASSTGLAGARLLTDTQYF; cdr3_nt: TGTGCCAGTAGTACCGGACTAGCGGGGGCCCGATTACTCACAGATACGCAGTATTTT
clone_size: few; d_call: TRBD2; v_call: TRBV7-3; j_call: TRBJ2-1; cdr3_aa: CASSSSGGSGAQNEQFF; cdr3_nt: TGTGCCAGCAGCTCTTCCGGGGGGAGCGGGGCCCAAAATGAGCAGTTCTTC
clone_size: -; d_call: TRBD2; v_call: TRBV7-9; j_call: TRBJ2-1; cdr3_aa: CASTLAGSVAEQFF; cdr3_nt: TGTGCCAGCACGCTAGCGGGAAGCGTAGCTGAGCAGTTCTTC
clone_size: -; d_call: -; v_call: TRBV6-5; j_call: TRBJ2-3; cdr3_aa: CASSGLAGTDTQYF; cdr3_nt: TGTGCCAGCTCGGGTTTGGCGGGCACAGATACGCAGTATTTT
clone_size: -; d_call: -; v_call: TRBV15; j_call: TRBJ1-1; cdr3_aa: CATSRDWRTEAFF; cdr3_nt: TGTGCCACCAGCAGAGATTGGCGGACTGAAGCTTTCTTT
clone_size: -; d_call: TRBD1; v_call: TRBV5-6; j_call: TRBJ1-1; cdr3_aa: CASSLTGGMNTEAFF; cdr3_nt: TGTGCCAGCAGCTTGACAGGGGGGATGAACACTGAAGCTTTCTTT
clone_size: -; d_call: TRBD2; v_call: TRBV19; j_call: TRBJ2-7; cdr3_aa: CASSISASGRQYF; cdr3_nt: TGTGCCAGTAGTATATCGGCTAGCGGGAGACAGTACTTC
clone_size: -; d_call: -; v_call: TRBV28; j_call: TRBJ2-4; cdr3_aa: CASSLAKNIQYF; cdr3_nt: TGTGCCAGCAGCCTAGCCAAAAACATTCAGTACTTC
clone_size: -; d_call: TRBD1; v_call: TRBV27; j_call: TRBJ1-2; cdr3_aa: CASSLSQGAPGGYTF; cdr3_nt: TGTGCCAGCAGTTTATCCCAGGGGGCCCCGGGAGGCTACACCTTC
clone_size: -; d_call: -; v_call: TRBV11-2; j_call: TRBJ2-7; cdr3_aa: CASSLDLSGRAYEQYF; cdr3_nt: TGTGCCAGCAGCTTAGATCTAAGCGGGCGGGCCTACGAGCAGTACTTC
clone_size: -; d_call: -; v_call: TRBV5-4; j_call: TRBJ2-1; cdr3_aa: CASSLVDNEQFF; cdr3_nt: TGTGCCAGCAGCTTGGTCGACAATGAGCAGTTCTTC
clone_size: once; d_call: TRBD1; v_call: TRBV3-1/TRBV3-2; j_call: TRBJ1-4; cdr3_aa: CASSLRPTGYEKLFF; cdr3_nt: TGTGCCAGCAGCCTGCGTCCGACAGGGTACGAAAAACTGTTTTTT